One and the same sample provided the 12 T cell receptor beta chains below, sequenced in a study of cytotoxic CD8 clonotypes in ibrutinib-treated CLL. The table came from immunoSEQ multiplex PCR; TCRdb's copy has only in-frame clones and leaves some out. The top ten clones hold under 8% of a sample with 330,000 or so clones, about 64% of them seen once. Source: PBMCs, taken after 36 months of ibrutinib treatment. These receptors were collected from a human donor with chronic lymphocytic leukemia.

The chain recombines TRBV11-3 with TRBJ2-7; weak D call: TRBD1 (6 bases). CDR1 is SGHNT, CDR2 YENEEA, per germline. This CDR3 spans 13 amino acids. V lost 5 bases and J lost 0, with 8 bases in between. The CDR3: CASSQGSSYEQYF. CDR3 nucleotide sequence: TGTGCCAGCAGCCAGGGGAGCTCCTACGAGCAGTACTTC.

The chain couples TRBV4-1 to TRBJ2-1; tentatively, D is TRBD2 (5 bases). The CDR3 covers 15 residues. Germline-derived CDR1 and CDR2 are MGHRA and YSYEKL. With 5 bases removed from V and 8 bases from J, the gap between germline ends came to 19 bases. As DNA, the CDR3 is TGCGCCAGCAGCTATACCAAGCGGTCCGGGGATGAGCAGTTCTTC. Its protein product is CASSYTKRSGDEQFF.

The genes are TRBV13 and TRBJ2-1; 10 bases fit TRBD2. Germline CDR1 and CDR2: PRHDT and FYEKMQ (reference sequence). CDR3 length: 17 amino acids. With 4 bases clipped from V and 2 bases from J, the junction kept 8 bases outside the gene matches. CDR3 sequence reads: CASSSGLAVVPYNEQFF. CDR3 DNA: TGTGCCAGCAGCTCAGGACTAGCGGTGGTTCCCTACAATGAGCAGTTCTTC.

The rearrangement uses TRBV2 and TRBJ2-2, with 8 positions matching TRBD1. Losses at the gene ends were 3 bases for V and 5 bases for J; bases not matched to a gene: 11. The CDR3 extends over 17 amino acids. Germline-derived CDR1 and CDR2 are SNHLY and FYNNEI. The CDR3 reads CASSERQGAALTGELFF. The DNA for the CDR3 is TGTGCCAGCAGTGAGCGGCAGGGGGCCGCTCTTACCGGGGAGCTGTTTTTT. Combining the CDR3 with reference TRBV2 and TRBJ2-2 gives the whole variable domain EPEVTQTPSHQVTQMGQEVILRCVPISNHLYFYWYRQILGQKVEFLVSFYNNEISEKSEIFDDQFSVERPDGSNFTLKIRSTKLEDSAMYFCASSERQGAALTGELFFGEGSRLTVL.

V gene TRBV5-1 combines with J gene TRBJ2-2; tentative D call: TRBD1 (5 bases). CDR1 is SGHRS, CDR2 YFSETQ, per germline. The CDR3 has 15 amino acids. V gave up 0 bases and J gave up 4 bases, with 10 bases separating them. The CDR3 coding sequence is TGCGCCAGCAGCTTGGTTCAGGGCGCCACCGGGGAGCTGTTTTTT. This encodes CASSLVQGATGELFF.

V gene TRBV5-6 combines with J gene TRBJ1-4, with D possibly matching TRBD1 (5 bases). CDR3 length equals 16 residues. V dropped 3 bases and J dropped 4 bases, with 16 bases sitting between them. Per germline, CDR1 SGHDT and CDR2 YYEEEE. CDR3 DNA: TGTGCCAGCAGCTCGGTTCTGGGGGAAGATAATGAAAAACTGTTTTTT. It translates to CASSSVLGEDNEKLFF.

This chain connects TRBV19 to TRBJ2-7; 11 nucleotides agree with TRBD2. The CDR3 spans 15 residues. Germline values: CDR1 LNHDA, CDR2 SQIVND (reference sequence). With 6 bases clipped from V and 0 bases from J, the junction kept 4 bases outside the gene matches. In DNA form, the CDR3 reads TGTGCCAGTAGCAAACTAGCGGGGGCCTCCTACGAGCAGTACTTC. It yields the protein CASSKLAGASYEQYF.

The chain joins TRBV29-1 to TRBJ2-5; weak D call: TRBD1 (6 bases). V dropped 7 bases and J dropped 2 bases, with 20 bases sitting between them. From germline, CDR1 is SQVTM and CDR2 ANQGSEA. The CDR3 length is 15 residues. As DNA, the CDR3 is TGCAGCGCTGACCCCGGGCGGACAGCTCAAGAGACCCAGTACTTC. Translated, it gives CSADPGRTAQETQYF.

The V call is TRBV28, the J call TRBJ1-1; the D gene is possibly TRBD1 (5 bases). V was cut by 3 bases and J by 6 bases, with 17 bases left in between. The germline V gene has CDR1 MDHEN and CDR2 SYDVKM. The CDR3 totals 15 residues. The CDR3 spells CASSFWPGLEPEAFF. The CDR3 nucleotides read TGTGCCAGCAGTTTTTGGCCGGGGCTAGAGCCTGAAGCTTTCTTT.

The chain is built from TRBV9 and TRBJ1-2, with D perhaps TRBD1 (5 bases). The CDR3 extends over 12 amino acids. Germline V gene sequence: CDR1 SGDLS, CDR2 YYNGEE. Trimming took off 2 bases at V and 7 bases at J, with 9 bases between the two ends. The CDR3 DNA reads as TGTGCCAGCAGCGTCCAGGGAAGTGGCTACACCTTC. Translation: CASSVQGSGYTF.

The chain joins TRBV5-1 to TRBJ2-5; D might be TRBD1 (5 bases). Between the trimmed V and J ends, which lost 1 base and 5 bases, there was a span of 15 bases. Germline V gives CDR1 SGHRS, CDR2 YFSETQ. CDR3 length: 15 amino acids. The CDR3 DNA sequence: TGCGCCAGCAGCTTGTATCGACAGTCCGGGGAGACCCAGTACTTC. This codes for CASSLYRQSGETQYF.

This chain links TRBV7-9 with TRBJ1-2, with D unresolved. The CDR3 has 13 amino acids. Germline lookup yields CDR1 SEHNR and CDR2 FQNEAQ (reference sequence). Trimming stripped 4 bases from V and 1 base from J, with 7 bases between. The CDR3 DNA follows: TGTGCCAGCAGCTATGGGTTTAACTATGGCTACACCTTC. Translated, it gives CASSYGFNYGYTF.